These 14 T cell receptor beta chains came from one sample sequenced in a study of control samples from healthy donors and cancer patients. Profiling relied on immunoSEQ multiplex PCR, and the TCRdb table lists in-frame clones only, not all of them. Seen here are roughly 59,000 clones, about 92% observed once, and the top ten hold about 1.7%. Sequencing was carried out using PBMCs. All receptors come from a man aged 35 to 55 with colorectal cancer.

V is TRBV6-5 and J is TRBJ1-4, with D unresolved. V was pared by 6 bases and J by 8 bases, with 16 bases between. Germline CDR1 and CDR2: MNHEY and SVGAGI. This CDR3 comprises 14 residues. The CDR3, as DNA: TGTGCCAGCAGGGGGTCGGCATTAGACGAAAAACTGTTTTTT. Translated: CASRGSALDEKLFF.

This clone was observed a few times. The chain combines TRBV6-2 or TRBV6-3 with TRBJ1-2; tentative D call: TRBD1 (6 bases). Germline V gives CDR1 MNHEY, CDR2 SVGEGT. V was pared by 0 bases and J by 6 bases, with 11 bases between. The CDR3 covers 14 residues. CDR3 region: CASSYSSRGDGYTF. The CDR3 DNA is TGTGCCAGCAGTTACTCCTCCAGGGGCGATGGCTACACCTTC.

This clone occurred once. V and J are TRBV14 and TRBJ1-2; D is ambiguous. This CDR3 is 16 amino acids long. With 3 bases removed from V and 4 bases from J, the gap between germline ends came to 18 bases. Per germline, CDR1 SGHDN and CDR2 FVKESK. The CDR3 DNA sequence: TGTGCCAGCAGCCAGACCGGCAAACGAGAGTTCTATGGCTACACCTTC. It specifies CASSQTGKREFYGYTF.

The chain recombines TRBV5-1 with TRBJ1-2, with D hard to call. Trimming shortened V by 0 bases and J by 6 bases, and 12 bases separated the two germline ends. In germline, CDR1 is SGHRS, CDR2 YFSETQ. The CDR3 totals 14 residues. The CDR3 region has the DNA TGCGCCAGCAGCTTGGGGTCAGTCCCCCATGGCTACACCTTC. Residues: CASSLGSVPHGYTF.

The chain joins TRBV29-1 to TRBJ2-2; 7 nucleotides line up with TRBD2. CDR3 length equals 15 residues. V was pared by 6 bases and J by 0 bases, with 7 bases of the junction left unmatched. From germline, CDR1 is SQVTM and CDR2 ANQGSEA. Written as DNA, the CDR3 is TGCAGCGTCGAAACTAGCGCCACGAACACCGGGGAGCTGTTTTTT. Its translation is CSVETSATNTGELFF.

This clone was found a few times. The chain recombines TRBV6-2 or TRBV6-3 with TRBJ2-1, with 9 bases fitting TRBD2. With V trimmed by 4 bases and J by 7 bases, 8 bases remained unmatched. The CDR3 spans 15 residues. Germline V gene sequence: CDR1 MNHEY, CDR2 SVGEGT. Here the CDR3 DNA reads TGTGCCAGCAGTTCCGCGGGGGGGCCAGGGAATGAGCAGTTCTTC. It yields the protein CASSSAGGPGNEQFF.

The CDR3 spells CASSFPGYTF. The CDR3 DNA sequence: TGTGCCAGCAGCTTTCCTGGCTACACCTTC. The rearrangement links TRBV6-5 to TRBJ1-2; D gene uncertain. CDR1 is MNHEY and CDR2 is SVGAGI in the germline V gene. Trimming stripped 6 bases from V and 7 bases from J, with 6 bases between. The CDR3 covers 10 residues.

This chain links TRBV4-1 with TRBJ1-1; D might be TRBD1 (5 bases). Germline CDR1 reads MGHRA; CDR2 reads YSYEKL. The CDR3 loop spans 16 amino acids. Trimming removed 3 bases from V and 4 bases from J, with 18 bases in between. CDR3 amino acids: CASSHTTLRGTTEAFF. Written as DNA, the CDR3 is TGCGCCAGCAGCCACACTACACTTCGAGGGACCACTGAAGCTTTCTTT.

The chain combines TRBV19 with TRBJ1-2, with 9 bases lining up with TRBD1. CDR3 length: 15 amino acids. Germline V gene data show CDR1 as LNHDA and CDR2 as SQIVND (reference sequence). Trimming removed 6 bases from V and 11 bases from J; junction bases left unmatched: 16. CDR3 DNA sequence: TGTGCCAGTAGCCCAACCCGGACAGGGGACCGATCGTACACCTTC. This translates into CASSPTRTGDRSYTF. Complete variable domain (other parts from reference TRBV19 and TRBJ1-2): DGGITQSPKYLFRKEGQNVTLSCEQNLNHDAMYWYRQDPGQGLRLIYYSQIVNDFQKGDIAEGYSVSREKKESFPLTVTSAQKNPTAFYLCASSPTRTGDRSYTFGSGTRLTVV.

The gene calls are TRBV7-3 and TRBJ1-6, with 12 bases identical to TRBD1. The V gene's germline CDR1 is SGHTA and CDR2 FQGTGA. Losses at the gene ends were 8 bases for V and 7 bases for J; bases not matched to a gene: 3. The CDR3 runs 14 residues. CDR3 residues: CASGTGGRNSPLHF. The CDR3 DNA sequence: TGTGCCAGCGGGACAGGGGGCCGAAATTCACCCCTCCACTTT. Looking up the rest from reference TRBV7-3 and TRBJ1-6 gives the full variable domain: GAGVSQTPSNKVTEKGKYVELRCDPISGHTALYWYRQSLGQGPEFLIYFQGTGAADDSGLPNDRFFAVRPEGSVSTLKIQRTERGDSAVYLCASGTGGRNSPLHFGNGTRLTVT.

The gene calls are TRBV29-1 and TRBJ2-7; either TRBD1 or TRBD2 may supply D (5 bases each). The germline CDR1 and CDR2 sequences are SQVTM and ANQGSEA. Trimming took 0 bases from V and 1 from J, leaving 10 bases between them. The CDR3 is 14 amino acids. The CDR3 region has the DNA TGCAGCGTTGAAGATGTGGGACCATCCTACGAGCAGTACTTC. Protein: CSVEDVGPSYEQYF.

The rearrangement links TRBV7-9 to TRBJ1-3; the D is unclear. Trimming left V 2 bases short and J 0 bases short, with 8 bases between. The germline V gene has CDR1 SEHNR and CDR2 FQNEAQ (reference sequence). The CDR3 spans 15 residues. CDR3 protein: CASSLMGASGNTIYF. The CDR3 DNA sequence: TGTGCCAGCAGCTTAATGGGAGCCTCTGGAAACACCATATATTTT.

The chain recombines TRBV3-1 (or the pseudogene TRBV3-2) with TRBJ2-2; TRBD2 agrees at 15 bases. V lost 2 bases and J lost 2; bases outside the gene matches: 9. CDR3 size: 20 residues. The germline V gene encodes CDR1 LGHDT and CDR2 YNNKEL (reference sequence). The CDR3 loop reads CASSQPGGLAGGLNTGELFF. As DNA, the CDR3 is TGTGCCAGCAGCCAACCCGGGGGACTAGCGGGGGGCCTAAACACCGGGGAGCTGTTTTTT.

The rearrangement links TRBV30 to TRBJ2-1; perhaps TRBD2 as D (6 bases). CDR3 length: 16 residues. Germline lookup yields CDR1 GTSNPN and CDR2 SVGIG (reference sequence). Deletions cut 3 bases from V and 4 bases from J, with 19 bases between. The CDR3 here is CAWRDLGGTHYNEQFF. CDR3 DNA sequence: TGTGCCTGGAGGGACCTTGGCGGGACCCATTACAATGAGCAGTTCTTC.